The 14 T cell receptor beta chains presented below share a single source sample, sequenced in a study of T cells after posttransplantation cyclophosphamide. Controls had myeloablative marrow grafts with methotrexate and calcineurin inhibitor, sampled at 1 year. The method was immunoSEQ multiplex PCR; TCRdb's version includes in-frame clones alone and lacks a portion of them. The sample lists 8,000 to 10,000 clones; roughly nine tenths were seen once. The material sequenced was PBMCs, taken around 450 days after allogeneic stem cell transplant with calcineurin inhibitor and methotrexate. These receptors originate from a male patient in his fifties who received an allogeneic stem cell transplant from an unrelated donor, was CMV-positive, and had chronic GVHD only. Part of the T cell pool may stem from the graft donor.

V usage is TRBV7-9 and J usage is TRBJ2-1, with D tentatively TRBD2 (5 bases). V was pared by 0 bases and J by 4 bases, with 7 bases between. CDR1 is SEHNR and CDR2 is FQNEAQ in the germline V gene (reference sequence). CDR3 length: 14 amino acids. The CDR3 DNA reads TGTGCCAGCAGCTTAGCCGGGGATTACAATGAGCAGTTCTTC. Its translation is CASSLAGDYNEQFF.

This clone has just one count. The rearrangement uses TRBV5-1 and TRBJ1-5, with D maybe TRBD1 (5 bases). V gave up 3 bases and J gave up 11 bases, with 12 bases separating them. Looked up from germline, CDR1 is SGHRS and CDR2 is YFSETQ. This CDR3 contains 12 residues. CDR3 in DNA: TGCGCCAGCAGCTGGGGCCTTTGGACCCAGCATTTT. Protein sequence: CASSWGLWTQHF. Using reference TRBV5-1 and TRBJ1-5 for the parts outside the CDR3, the full variable domain is KAGVTQTPRYLIKTRGQQVTLSCSPISGHRSVSWYQQTPGQGLQFLFEYFSETQRNKGNFPGRFSGRQFSNSRSEMNVSTLELGDSALYLCASSWGLWTQHFGDGTRLSIL.

This sequence joins TRBV19 and TRBJ1-5, with D unresolved. CDR3 size: 16 residues. CDR1 and CDR2 from the germline V gene are LNHDA and SQIVND (reference sequence). V was trimmed by 7 bases and J by 6 bases, leaving 22 bases between them. As DNA, the CDR3 is TGTGCCAGTACCCCCCTGGAGGGAGGGTCAGGTCAGCCCCAGCATTTT. This codes for CASTPLEGGSGQPQHF.

This chain uses TRBV5-1 with TRBJ2-5; D perhaps matches TRBD1 (6 bases). The J call is in doubt because the DNA end fits TRBJ2-7 better. CDR1 and CDR2 (germline): SGHRS, YFSETQ. This CDR3 region has 14 residues. The CDR3 sequence is CASSLDAQGYEQYF. CDR3 nucleotides: TGCGCCAGCAGCTTGGATGCACAGGGTTACGAGCAGTACTTC.

This clone appeared once. The CDR3 sequence is CASSPRDRGSQETQYF. The CDR3 nucleotides read TGCGCCAGCAGCCCACGGGACAGGGGATCACAAGAGACCCAGTACTTC. The chain has TRBV5-1 and TRBJ2-5; 10 nucleotides agree with TRBD1. The CDR3 runs 16 residues. Trimming removed 4 bases from V and 2 bases from J; junction bases left unmatched: 8. CDR1 is SGHRS and CDR2 is YFSETQ in the germline V gene.

This chain links TRBV7-2 with TRBJ2-7; TRBD2 agrees at 8 bases. This CDR3 is built from 14 residues. V lost 3 bases to trimming and J lost 3 bases; unmatched junction nucleotides: 4. From germline, CDR1 is SGHTA and CDR2 FQGNSA. The CDR3 nucleotides read TGTGCCAGCAGCTTTAGCGGGGAGTACTACGAGCAGTACTTC. Protein sequence: CASSFSGEYYEQYF.

This chain links TRBV7-9 with TRBJ2-1; 10 positions agree with TRBD2. The germline V gene encodes CDR1 SEHNR and CDR2 FQNEAQ (reference sequence). The CDR3 covers 16 residues. The ends lost 3 bases at V and 8 bases at J; junction bases unmatched: 10. CDR3 sequence reads: CASSFLAGGPLDEQFF. CDR3 bases: TGTGCCAGCAGCTTCTTAGCGGGAGGACCCTTGGATGAGCAGTTCTTC.

The chain carries TRBV2 and TRBJ1-2; unclear D gene. The germline gives CDR1 SNHLY, CDR2 FYNNEI. Trimming removed 5 bases from V and 2 bases from J, with 9 bases in between. The CDR3 is made up of 13 amino acids. The CDR3 DNA sequence: TGTGCCAGCAGTTTGAGCGAAAACTATGGCTACACCTTC. It specifies CASSLSENYGYTF.

This clone was seen more than once but under ten times. This chain joins TRBV11-3 and TRBJ2-7; 8 bases map to TRBD1. Germline loops: CDR1 SGHNT, CDR2 YENEEA. J was trimmed by 3 bases and V by 2 bases; bases with no gene match: 6. CDR3 size: 15 residues. The CDR3 spells CASSLPGGGYYEQYF. The CDR3 nucleotides read TGTGCCAGCAGCTTACCAGGGGGCGGTTACTACGAGCAGTACTTC.

The rearrangement joins TRBV5-1 to TRBJ2-7, with a possible D match to TRBD2 (5 bases). The V gene lost 0 bases and the J gene lost 3 bases, with 7 bases spanning the gap. Germline V gene lookup returns CDR1 SGHRS and CDR2 YFSETQ. There are 13 residues in the CDR3. The CDR3 nucleotides are TGCGCCAGCAGCTTGGCCGCGGGCTACGAGCAGTACTTC. As protein: CASSLAAGYEQYF.

The CDR3 sequence: CASSFRGPRIYEQYF. CDR3 sequence (DNA): TGTGCCAGCAGTTTCAGGGGCCCTCGAATTTACGAGCAGTACTTC. V and J are TRBV28 and TRBJ2-5; D might be TRBD1 (6 bases). Near its end, the DNA agrees better with TRBJ2-7, so the J call may be wrong. This CDR3 contains 15 residues. CDR1 MDHEN and CDR2 SYDVKM come from the germline V gene.

The chain combines TRBV7-9 with TRBJ2-1; a weak D match, TRBD2 (6 bases). The V gene lost 0 bases and the J gene lost 6 bases, with 9 bases spanning the gap. This CDR3 spans 14 amino acids. The V gene's germline CDR1 is SEHNR and CDR2 FQNEAQ (reference sequence). The CDR3 is CASSLALASNEQFF. CDR3 DNA: TGTGCCAGCAGCTTAGCTCTAGCGTCCAATGAGCAGTTCTTC.

The gene calls are TRBV9 and TRBJ2-2; D gene uncertain. V was trimmed by 6 bases and J by 6 bases, leaving 12 bases between them. The CDR3 loop spans 13 amino acids. In germline, CDR1 is SGDLS, CDR2 YYNGEE. The CDR3: CASTPLAAGELFF. The DNA of the CDR3 is TGTGCCAGCACCCCTCTGGCGGCCGGGGAGCTGTTTTTT.

The rearrangement uses TRBV7-2 and TRBJ1-5, with D possibly matching TRBD1 (5 bases). With 5 bases removed from V and 5 bases from J, the gap between germline ends came to 16 bases. Germline V gives CDR1 SGHTA, CDR2 FQGNSA. The CDR3 length is 15 residues. The CDR3 nucleotides read TGTGCCAGCAGCCTGTGGGGAGGGACCGATCAGCCCCAGCATTTT. Protein: CASSLWGGTDQPQHF.